This is a list of T cell receptor beta chains from one sample in a study of beta chain features in type 1 diabetes. Using immunoSEQ multiplex PCR, the repertoire was profiled, and TCRdb retains in-frame clones only, with some absent. The data hold hundreds of thousands of clones, with roughly an eighth observed a single time. Sequenced: naive CD4+ T cells from blood. These receptors were taken from a man aged 18 to 30 with type 1 diabetes. Both conserved end residues are part of each CDR3. Each record gives: J gene, clone size, D gene, V gene, CDR3 DNA, CDR3 protein. A D gene is named only where the DNA matches it firmly. Only part of the rows carry a size: once, few, many, or a class if the clone is expanded.

>TRBJ2-7|NA|TRBD2|TRBV28
TGTGCCAGCAGCGGGACTAGTAGGGACGAGCAGTACTTC
CASSGTSRDEQYF
>TRBJ2-2|NA|NA|TRBV5-1
TGCGCCAGCAGCCCACGGACTGTCACGAACACCGGGGAGCTGTTTTTT
CASSPRTVTNTGELFF
>TRBJ2-3|NA|NA|TRBV7-2
TGTGCCAGCAGCACGCCGGAGGGAGATACGCAGTATTTT
CASSTPEGDTQYF
>TRBJ2-1|few|TRBD2|TRBV7-2
TGTGCCAGCAGTCCGCGGGGGGACTCCTACAATGAGCAGTTCTTC
CASSPRGDSYNEQFF
>TRBJ2-6|NA|TRBD1|TRBV4-2
TGTGCCAGCAGCCAAGAAAGACAGGGGGCGTCTGGGGCCAACGTCCTGACTTTC
CASSQERQGASGANVLTF
>TRBJ2-7|NA|NA|TRBV20-1
TGCAGTGCTCCTCAGACGTACGAGCAGTACTTC
CSAPQTYEQYF
>TRBJ1-1|few|NA|TRBV18
TGTGCCAGCTCACCCTATGAAGTGGGGAACACTGAAGCTTTCTTT
CASSPYEVGNTEAFF
>TRBJ1-2|NA|TRBD1|TRBV28
TGTGCCAGCAGGCTGGGACAGGGGTATGGCTACACCTTC
CASRLGQGYGYTF
>TRBJ2-7|NA|NA|TRBV7-2
TGTGCCAGCAGCCCGGGGACCGGGACGCCGTACGAGCAGTACTTC
CASSPGTGTPYEQYF
>TRBJ2-2|NA|NA|TRBV7-2
TGTGCCAGCAGCTTAGTGGAGGTCACCGGGGAGCTGTTTTTT
CASSLVEVTGELFF
>TRBJ1-3|few|NA|TRBV30
TGTGCCTGGGGTCCTTGGACCTCAAGAAGGGGAAACACCATATATTTT
CAWGPWTSRRGNTIYF
>TRBJ2-2|NA|NA|TRBV19
TGTGCCAGTACCCTTTTACATAACACCGGGGAGCTGTTTTTT
CASTLLHNTGELFF
>TRBJ2-1|few|TRBD2|TRBV12-5
TGTGCTAGTGGTTTGCACATCGGGTCTAGCGGGAGGGCCTCAAATGAGCAGTTCTTC
CASGLHIGSSGRASNEQFF
>TRBJ1-2|NA|NA|TRBV6-5
TGTGCCAGCAGTTATGAGGGCAGCCCAAACTATGGCTACACCTTC
CASSYEGSPNYGYTF
>TRBJ2-1|few|NA|TRBV2
TGTGCCAGCAGCCAGGACGGTAATGAGCAGTTCTTC
CASSQDGNEQFF
>TRBJ1-4|NA|NA|TRBV9
TGTGCCAGCAGCGTAGGGGGTAATGAAAAACTGTTTTTT
CASSVGGNEKLFF
>TRBJ2-1|few|NA|TRBV7-9
TGTGCCAGCAGCTTCTCGGGACCCTACAATGAGCAGTTCTTC
CASSFSGPYNEQFF
>TRBJ1-2|few|NA|TRBV11-2
TGTGCCAGCAGCTCAGCTTATGGCTACACCTTC
CASSSAYGYTF
>TRBJ1-4|NA|NA|TRBV27
TGTGCCAGCAGCCCCGTCAGAAATGAAAAACTGTTTTTT
CASSPVRNEKLFF
>TRBJ2-7|NA|NA|TRBV5-1
TGCGCCAGCAGGCCGCAGGGGCCGAGCTCCTACGAGCAGTACTTC
CASRPQGPSSYEQYF
>TRBJ1-1|few|NA|TRBV9
TGTGCCAGCAGCGTAGTTAATCGAATGAACACTGAAGCTTTCTTT
CASSVVNRMNTEAFF
>TRBJ2-2|NA|NA|TRBV2
TGTGCCAGCAGTGCACGGGGCCCCGGGGAGCTGTTTTTT
CASSARGPGELFF
>TRBJ2-3|few|TRBD1|TRBV7-2
TGTGCCAGCAGCGCAATTACAGGGGTCGTCACAGATACGCAGTATTTT
CASSAITGVVTDTQYF
>TRBJ2-7|NA|NA|TRBV5-1
TGCGCCAGCAGCTTGGCGTCCAGGATATACGAGCAGTACTTC
CASSLASRIYEQYF
>TRBJ2-1|few|NA|TRBV18
TGTGCCAGCTCACAGAGCCGGGACGGCCGCTACAATGAGCAGTTCTTC
CASSQSRDGRYNEQFF
>TRBJ2-1|NA|NA|TRBV7-2
TGTGCCAGCAGCTTGCTTAACGGGCAGTCGTACAATGAGCAGTTCTTC
CASSLLNGQSYNEQFF
>TRBJ1-5|NA|NA|TRBV6-5
TGTGCCAGCAGTCCTCGACCGCATAGCAATCAGCCCCAGCATTTT
CASSPRPHSNQPQHF
>TRBJ2-7|NA|TRBD1|TRBV7-3
TGTGCCAGCAGCTTTACCGGGACAGGGAGTTACGAGCAGTACTTC
CASSFTGTGSYEQYF
>TRBJ2-1|few|TRBD1|TRBV5-1
TGCGCCAGCAGCAGGGGACAGGGCAGCGGGTATGAGCAGTTCTTC
CASSRGQGSGYEQFF
>TRBJ1-2|few|NA|TRBV25-1
TGTGCCAGCAGTGAACTATATGGCTACACCTTC
CASSELYGYTF
>TRBJ2-1|few|TRBD2|TRBV27
TGTGCCAGCAGTTCAAACCGGGACTACCTCAATGAGCAGTTCTTC
CASSSNRDYLNEQFF
>TRBJ1-6|NA|NA|TRBV28
TGTGCCAGCAGCCACGGATTACCGGGCTCACCCCTCCACTTT
CASSHGLPGSPLHF
>TRBJ2-4|many|NA|TRBV7-9
TGTGCCAGCAGCTTGGCCGGACAAGACATTCAGTACTTC
CASSLAGQDIQYF
>TRBJ2-1|few|NA|TRBV30
TGTGCCTGGAGTCGGCGCCCGAATGAGCAGTTCTTC
CAWSRRPNEQFF
>TRBJ2-6|few|TRBD1|TRBV4-2
TGTGCCAGCAGCCCCCGACAGGGGGGCTCTGGGGCCAACGTCCTGACTTTC
CASSPRQGGSGANVLTF
>TRBJ1-1|NA|TRBD1|TRBV18
TGTGCCAGCTCACCCTCAGGGGGGAACACTGAAGCTTTCTTT
CASSPSGGNTEAFF
>TRBJ1-1|NA|NA|TRBV30
TGTGCCTGGAGGTGGGGAGGGGTGAACACTGAAGCTTTCTTT
CAWRWGGVNTEAFF
>TRBJ2-7|NA|NA|TRBV5-1
TGCGCCAGCAGCTTGGTCGGCTACGAGCAGTACTTC
CASSLVGYEQYF
>TRBJ2-3|few|TRBD1|TRBV4-1
TGCGCCAGCAGCACAACCGGGACAGGCACAGATACGCAGTATTTT
CASSTTGTGTDTQYF
>TRBJ2-3|few|NA|TRBV2
TGTGCCAGCAGTTGGGGGGTTCCCAGCACAGATACGCAGTATTTT
CASSWGVPSTDTQYF
>TRBJ2-5|few|NA|TRBV2
TGTGCCAGCAGTGGGACTCAAGAGACCCAGTACTTC
CASSGTQETQYF
>TRBJ2-7|few|NA|TRBV4-1
TGCGCCAGCAGCCAAGATTGGGCAGGGTACTACGAGCAGTACTTC
CASSQDWAGYYEQYF
>TRBJ2-3|NA|NA|TRBV30
TGTGCCTGGAGAAGGGTGCTAGGGCTCGCAGATACGCAGTATTTT
CAWRRVLGLADTQYF
>TRBJ1-5|few|NA|TRBV4-3
TGCGCCAGCAGCCAAGGGACGAGTTATGGCAATCAGCCCCAGCATTTT
CASSQGTSYGNQPQHF
>TRBJ2-3|NA|NA|TRBV15
TGTGCCACCAGCAGAGGAGGGCCGGCTGGCACAGATACGCAGTATTTT
CATSRGGPAGTDTQYF
>TRBJ2-6|few|TRBD1|TRBV7-2
TGTGCCAGCAGCCCGGGGACAGGGGTCGGGGCCAACGTCCTGACTTTC
CASSPGTGVGANVLTF
>TRBJ2-7|NA|TRBD2|TRBV7-2
TGTGCCAGCAGCTTCCTTCCACTAGCGGAGAAGAGCTCCTACGAGCAGTACTTC
CASSFLPLAEKSSYEQYF
>TRBJ2-2|few|NA|TRBV9
TGTGCCAGCAGCGTAGGTCCGGCACGGGAGTTTACGGGGGAGCTGTTTTTT
CASSVGPAREFTGELFF